This T cell receptor (beta chain) was observed in a study of lymphopenia after photon versus proton radiotherapy. The study, taken as a whole, reports: Relative stability marked proton patients; photon patients lost diversity and naive cells. Better survival with proton therapy was suggested as possible, not demonstrated. In patients who died, overall survival fell as post-nadir TCR diversity dropped more.

From germline, CDR1 is SGHAT and CDR2 FQNNGV. The CDR3 is 16 residues long. V lost 4 bases and J lost 2; bases outside the gene matches: 6. Sequenced by immunoSEQ multiplex PCR; TCRdb stores in-frame clones only, minus some. The repertoire holds 75,000 to 95,000 clones, with about 86% as singletons. A remark on this clone: Its antigen is unknown.

The receptor was derived from a man between 60 and 75 years old with pancreatic cancer. This specimen consisted of peripheral blood, obtained from a patient treated with proton-based radiotherapy. V is TRBV11-2 and J is TRBJ2-3, with 10 bases matching TRBD2. CDR3 DNA sequence: TGTGCCAGCAGCTCCCGGACTAGCGGATACACAGATACGCAGTATTTT. This gives the protein CASSSRTSGYTDTQYF.